These 26 T cell receptor beta chains were all obtained from the same sample, sequenced in a study of spatial heterogeneity in lung cancer. From the 5' RACE reads, TCRdb called clonotypes with MiXCR, one entry per CDR3 protein. Among just under 10,000 distinct CDR3 sequences, 23% were seen once, and the ten largest hold approximately 3.8%. As to time point: blood at routine non-recurrence follow-up after resection. This specimen was PBMCs, taken at follow-up. These receptor sequences come from a female donor with early-stage non-small cell lung cancer.

The chain has TRBV29-1 and TRBJ1-2; D unclear. Germline loops: CDR1 SQVTM, CDR2 ANQGSEA. This CDR3 has 12 amino acids. Trimming took off 3 bases at V and 0 bases at J, with 5 bases between the two ends. This CDR3 is CSVEKTNYGYTF. DNA of the CDR3: TGCAGCGTTGAGAAAACTAACTATGGCTACACCTTC.

This clonotype has more than one count but fewer than ten. The chain employs TRBV20-1 and TRBJ2-1; 8 bases are shared with TRBD1. The CDR3 is 16 residues long. V lost 6 bases and J lost 5; bases outside the gene matches: 15. The germline CDR1 and CDR2 sequences are DFQATT and SNEGSKA (reference sequence). The CDR3 DNA follows: TGCAGTGCGCCAACGACCGACAGGGGTATCGACAATGAGCAGTTCTTC. This codes for CSAPTTDRGIDNEQFF.

This clonotype was picked up a small number of times. The chain combines TRBV12-5 with TRBJ2-1; 10 bases map to TRBD2. CDR3 length: 17 amino acids. Germline V gene lookup returns CDR1 LGHNT and CDR2 FRNRAP. V lost 6 bases to trimming and J lost 7 bases; unmatched junction nucleotides: 15. This CDR3 is CASGTSKGLAGVNEQFF. DNA of the CDR3: TGTGCTAGTGGAACTTCTAAGGGCCTAGCGGGAGTTAATGAGCAGTTCTTC.

The genes are TRBV11-2 and TRBJ2-5; TRBD1 matches 7 bases. J gave up 4 bases and V 5 bases, and 13 bases lay outside the gene matches. The CDR3 consists of 16 residues. Germline values: CDR1 SGHAT, CDR2 FQNNGV. The CDR3 sequence: CASSHPGQMLGETQYF. CDR3 nucleotides: TGTGCCAGCAGCCATCCGGGACAGATGTTGGGAGAGACCCAGTACTTC.

This clonotype qualifies as medium-sized. The chain uses TRBV7-9 and TRBJ2-5, with D perhaps being TRBD1 or TRBD2 (5 bases each). The germline gives CDR1 SEHNR, CDR2 FQNEAQ (reference sequence). With 5 bases removed from V and 2 bases from J, the gap between germline ends came to 24 bases. CDR3 length: 18 amino acids. CDR3 DNA: TGTGCCAGCAGCCCGGGGCAGGGTCAAGCCAGCACTCAAGAGACCCAGTACTTC. Protein: CASSPGQGQASTQETQYF.

This clonotype occurred a few times. The chain uses TRBV9 and TRBJ1-1; D is undetermined. The germline V and J ends were trimmed by 0 bases and 2 bases, with 11 bases remaining between them. Germline V gene sequence: CDR1 SGDLS, CDR2 YYNGEE. The CDR3 sequence is 15 residues long. The CDR3 reads CASSVGQATNTEAFF. CDR3 DNA sequence: TGTGCCAGCAGCGTAGGGCAGGCCACCAACACTGAAGCTTTCTTT.

The CDR3 here is CASSGGTAGQETQYF. The CDR3 bases are TGCGCCAGCAGCGGGGGGACCGCTGGCCAAGAGACCCAGTACTTC. This rearrangement joins TRBV5-1 to TRBJ2-5, with D possibly being TRBD2 (6 bases). Between the trimmed V and J ends, which lost 4 bases and 1 base, there was a span of 14 bases. CDR3 size: 15 residues. Germline V gene lookup returns CDR1 SGHRS and CDR2 YFSETQ.

The chain links TRBV2 to TRBJ2-5, with D perhaps given as TRBD1 or TRBD2 (6 bases each). The V end was cut by 6 bases, the J end by 3 bases, with 11 bases between. The CDR3 is made up of 13 amino acids. Looked up from germline, CDR1 is SNHLY and CDR2 is FYNNEI. CDR3: CASSLEGEETQYF. The CDR3 DNA follows: TGTGCCAGCAGCTTGGAGGGGGAAGAGACCCAGTACTTC.

The table lists this clonotype with a few counts. This chain connects TRBV9 to TRBJ2-2; possibly TRBD2 for D (6 bases). The CDR3 extends over 16 amino acids. Germline CDR1 reads SGDLS; CDR2 reads YYNGEE. V gave up 0 bases and J gave up 1 base, with 10 bases separating them. This chain's CDR3 is CASSVDSGMNTGELFF. For the CDR3, the DNA is TGTGCCAGCAGCGTAGATAGCGGTATGAACACCGGGGAGCTGTTTTTT. Full variable domain (missing parts from reference TRBV9 and TRBJ2-2): DSGVTQTPKHLITATGQRVTLRCSPRSGDLSVYWYQQSLDQGLQFLIQYYNGEERAKGNILERFSAQQFPDLHSELNLSSLELGDSALYFCASSVDSGMNTGELFFGEGSRLTVL.

The J gene is TRBJ1-6, the V gene TRBV20-1, with 9 bases identical to TRBD1. The CDR3 is made up of 14 amino acids. Trimming cost V 1 base and J 7 bases; bases outside gene matches: 2. Looked up from germline, CDR1 is DFQATT and CDR2 is SNEGSKA (reference sequence). For the CDR3, the DNA is TGCAGTGCTAGAGCCGGACAGGGGAATTCACCCCTCCACTTT. This translates into CSARAGQGNSPLHF.

This clonotype was seen a few times. This chain joins TRBV6-1 and TRBJ2-3, with D perhaps TRBD1 (5 bases). The CDR3 totals 13 residues. CDR1 MNHNS and CDR2 SASEGT come from the germline V gene. The germline V and J ends were trimmed by 7 bases and 6 bases, with 14 bases remaining between them. The chain's CDR3 is CASTLRGADTQYF. The CDR3, as DNA: TGTGCCAGCACTCTAAGGGGCGCGGATACGCAGTATTTT.

This clonotype was recorded a few times. The CDR3 spells CASSIRVGGEHGYTF. The DNA for the CDR3 is TGTGCCAGTAGTATACGGGTAGGAGGGGAGCATGGCTACACCTTC. V and J are TRBV19 and TRBJ1-2; D possibly corresponds to TRBD1 (5 bases). CDR3 length: 15 amino acids. V was clipped by 2 bases and J by 6 bases, with 16 bases between them. Per germline, CDR1 LNHDA and CDR2 SQIVND (reference sequence). Variable domain in full (rest from reference TRBV19 and TRBJ1-2): DGGITQSPKYLFRKEGQNVTLSCEQNLNHDAMYWYRQDPGQGLRLIYYSQIVNDFQKGDIAEGYSVSREKKESFPLTVTSAQKNPTAFYLCASSIRVGGEHGYTFGSGTRLTVV.

The chain carries TRBV5-1 and TRBJ2-7; 7 nucleotides match TRBD1. The CDR3 extends over 17 amino acids. In germline, CDR1 is SGHRS, CDR2 YFSETQ. With V trimmed by 0 bases and J by 1 base, 10 bases remained unmatched. The CDR3 is CASSLGYRGNGSYEQYF. The DNA of the CDR3 is TGCGCCAGCAGCTTGGGCTACAGGGGAAATGGGTCCTACGAGCAGTACTTC.

The chain couples TRBV30 to TRBJ1-2; 7 bases align to TRBD1. Germline CDR1 reads GTSNPN; CDR2 reads SVGIG (reference sequence). The CDR3 has 17 amino acids. V was clipped by 0 bases and J by 0 bases; unmatched bases: 10. The CDR3 nucleotides read TGTGCCTGGAGTGTGCAGACAGGGATCCGAGCTAACTATGGCTACACCTTC. Translated, it gives CAWSVQTGIRANYGYTF.

The V and J genes are TRBV6-6 and TRBJ2-5, with 7 bases identical to TRBD1. The ends lost 5 bases at V and 1 base at J; junction bases unmatched: 4. Looked up from germline, CDR1 is MNHNY and CDR2 is SVGAGI (reference sequence). CDR3 length: 14 amino acids. CDR3 region: CASSVQGFQETQYF. The CDR3 coding sequence is TGTGCCAGCAGTGTACAGGGGTTCCAAGAGACCCAGTACTTC.

The rearrangement joins TRBV29-1 to TRBJ2-7; D perhaps matches TRBD1 (5 bases). CDR3 length equals 15 residues. CDR1 and CDR2 (germline): SQVTM, ANQGSEA. With 2 bases removed from V and 3 bases from J, the gap between germline ends came to 17 bases. The CDR3, as DNA: TGCAGCGTTGAAATGGCAGGGTTCGAAGACTACGAGCAGTACTTC. It codes for CSVEMAGFEDYEQYF.

The rearrangement uses TRBV28 and TRBJ2-3; no clear D gene. Germline-derived CDR1 and CDR2 are MDHEN and SYDVKM. Between the trimmed V and J ends, which lost 6 bases and 2 bases, there was a span of 9 bases. CDR3 length: 13 amino acids. This CDR3 is CASSRPPTDTQYF. The CDR3 DNA reads TGTGCCAGCAGCCGACCACCCACAGATACGCAGTATTTT.

This clonotype occurred a few times. The genes are TRBV11-2 and TRBJ2-1; 9 bases are shared with TRBD2. V gave up 6 bases and J gave up 7 bases; unmatched junction bases: 19. Germline V gene data show CDR1 as SGHAT and CDR2 as FQNNGV. This CDR3 has 18 residues. The CDR3 protein is CASRHGRGRREGRNEQFF. The CDR3 region has the DNA TGTGCCAGCAGGCATGGTCGAGGTCGGCGGGAGGGCCGGAATGAGCAGTTCTTC.

Here the CDR3 reads CATGRGAGGLQETQYF. The CDR3 DNA reads as TGTGCCACTGGGCGAGGGGCAGGGGGCCTTCAAGAGACCCAGTACTTC. The gene calls are TRBV27 and TRBJ2-5; TRBD1 aligns across 8 bases. V dropped 10 bases and J dropped 2; count of bases not matched to a gene: 15. The germline gives CDR1 MNHEY, CDR2 SMNVEV (reference sequence). This CDR3 is 16 amino acids long.

This clonotype was detected a few times. V gene TRBV28 combines with J gene TRBJ2-2, with 10 bases lining up with TRBD2. The V and J ends lost 3 bases and 6 bases, in that order; junction bases with no gene match: 7. The length of the CDR3 is 16 residues. Germline loops: CDR1 MDHEN, CDR2 SYDVKM. The CDR3: CASSLLAGVGAGELFF. CDR3 DNA: TGTGCCAGCAGTTTGCTAGCGGGAGTTGGGGCCGGGGAGCTGTTTTTT.

This rearrangement joins TRBV29-1 to TRBJ2-1, with D hard to call. Trimming left V 4 bases short and J 10 bases short, with 11 bases between. Germline lookup yields CDR1 SQVTM and CDR2 ANQGSEA. This CDR3 region has 11 residues. The chain's CDR3 is CSVGSPPEQFF. DNA of the CDR3: TGCAGCGTTGGCAGCCCTCCGGAGCAGTTCTTC.

The chain links TRBV5-6 to TRBJ1-4; D might be TRBD1 (5 bases). V was shortened by 3 bases and J by 7 bases, with 19 bases between the two germline ends. The CDR3 is 16 residues long. CDR1 and CDR2 from the germline V gene are SGHDT and YYEEEE. The CDR3 protein is CASSSLTGGTFEKLFF. The CDR3 DNA reads as TGTGCCAGCAGCTCCCTGACCGGGGGGACCTTTGAAAAACTGTTTTTT.

This clonotype was seen a few times. The gene calls are TRBV28 and TRBJ2-7; D uncertain. With 3 bases removed from V and 0 bases from J, the gap between germline ends came to 6 bases. The CDR3 has 13 amino acids. Germline values: CDR1 MDHEN, CDR2 SYDVKM. In DNA, the CDR3 is TGTGCCAGCAGTTTGGGCGGCTCCTACGAGCAGTACTTC. It translates to CASSLGGSYEQYF. The entire variable domain, with the rest obtained from reference TRBV28 and TRBJ2-7, is as follows: DVKVTQSSRYLVKRTGEKVFLECVQDMDHENMFWYRQDPGLGLRLIYFSYDVKMKEKGDIPEGYSVSREKKERFSLILESASTNQTSMYLCASSLGGSYEQYFGPGTRLTVT.

This chain connects TRBV6-1 to TRBJ1-1, with a possible D match to TRBD1 (6 bases). This CDR3 comprises 15 residues. The ends were cut back, 5 bases at V and 3 bases at J, with 16 bases in the middle. The germline CDR1 and CDR2 sequences are MNHNS and SASEGT. CDR3 DNA: TGTGCCAGCAGTCTCCCGAGGGGGGAGGACACTGAAGCTTTCTTT. This translates into CASSLPRGEDTEAFF.

This clonotype turned up a few times. The chain joins TRBV6-2 or TRBV6-3 to TRBJ2-7, with D unclear. The length of the CDR3 is 12 residues. Trimming took 6 bases from V and 5 from J, leaving 11 bases between them. Germline V CDR1 and CDR2: MNHEY, SVGEGT. DNA for the CDR3: TGTGCCAGCAGAATGGCGTGGGACGAGCAGTACTTC. Its protein is CASRMAWDEQYF.

This clonotype was recorded a few times. The chain joins TRBV3-1 to TRBJ1-2; 7 bases fit TRBD1. With 4 bases clipped from V and 3 bases from J, the junction kept 8 bases outside the gene matches. The CDR3 runs to 15 residues. In germline, CDR1 is LGHDT, CDR2 YNNKEL (reference sequence). The CDR3 DNA follows: TGTGCCAGCAGCCCCAAGGGGGCCTCCCACTATGGCTACACCTTC. Protein: CASSPKGASHYGYTF. The complete variable domain, with remaining parts taken from reference TRBV3-1 and TRBJ1-2, reads DTAVSQTPKYLVTQMGNDKSIKCEQNLGHDTMYWYKQDSKKFLKIMFSYNNKELIINETVPNRFSPKSPDKAHLNLHINSLELGDSAVYFCASSPKGASHYGYTFGSGTRLTVV.